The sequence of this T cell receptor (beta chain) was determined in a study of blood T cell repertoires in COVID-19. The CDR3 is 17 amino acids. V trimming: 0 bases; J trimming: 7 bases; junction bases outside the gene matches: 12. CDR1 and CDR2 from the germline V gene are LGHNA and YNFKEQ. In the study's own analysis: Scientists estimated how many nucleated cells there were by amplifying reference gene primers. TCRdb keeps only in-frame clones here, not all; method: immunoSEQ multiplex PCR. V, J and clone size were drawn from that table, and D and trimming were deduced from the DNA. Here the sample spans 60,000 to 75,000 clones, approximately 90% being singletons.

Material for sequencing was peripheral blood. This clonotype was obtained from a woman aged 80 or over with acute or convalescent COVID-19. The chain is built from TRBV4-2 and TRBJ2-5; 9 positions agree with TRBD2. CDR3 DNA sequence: TGTGCCAGCAGCCAAGAGGTTGGAGGCGGGAGGGCCGGGACCCAGTACTTC. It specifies CASSQEVGGGRAGTQYF.